The clone carrying this TCR beta chain was counted a single time. Sequencing templates came from extracted RNA that was reverse transcribed into cDNA. The assay was immunoSEQ multiplex PCR, and TCRdb's table has in-frame clones only and misses some. The sample has 140,000 to 150,000 clones; 75% to 90% are singletons. V lost 2 bases, J lost 5 bases, and 8 bases lay in between. The V gene's germline CDR1 is SGHRS and CDR2 YFSETQ. This CDR3 region has 13 residues. The sample is drawn from a study of CD8+ T cells in alopecia areata. Whole-study context: Each of the treated patients was given oral tofacitinib, 5 to 10 mg twice daily, for moderate-to-severe alopecia areata. For 6 to 18 months, tofacitinib was taken, and 6 months off drug followed.

The source is a human donor with alopecia areata. This rearrangement joins TRBV5-1 to TRBJ2-1; D is ambiguous. The sample here was CD8+ T cells sorted from blood, taken at week 0. The CDR3 DNA follows: TGCGCCAGCAGCTTCCGGAGTAACAATGAGCAGTTCTTC. Protein product: CASSFRSNNEQFF.